This TCR beta chain was found in a study of CD4 T cells in relation to SARS-CoV-2 and coronaviruses. On the study more broadly: TCR beta CDR3s were sequenced after roughly 10-day antigen culture of PBMCs. Study-wide findings and caveats: The cross-reactivity analysis covered only spike protein, not other viral proteins. SARS-CoV-2-driven expansion was significantly weaker in crossreactive than monoreactive clones.

The unexposed donors gave CD4+ T cells in about 2011-2018, prior to COVID-19. CD4+ T cells were isolated from the cells after less than 13 days of culture. Cells permitting, SARS-CoV-2 S/N and four cold-coronavirus spikes were tested on unexposed-donor CD4+ T cells. Only in-frame clones appear in the TCRdb table, and some are missing; sequencing was by immunoSEQ multiplex PCR. The sample lists about 12,000 clones, 69% occurring once. The sample holds one count of this clone. Its antigen is unknown. The source of this sequence is a human donor in good health. Sequenced sample: CD4+ T cells from PBMCs, cultured in vitro.

This CDR3 reads CASSAMDPNTGELFF. The CDR3 nucleotides are TGTGCCAGCAGTGCCATGGACCCGAACACCGGGGAGCTGTTTTTT. This rearrangement joins TRBV9 to TRBJ2-2, with D hard to call. This CDR3 spans 15 amino acids. The V end was cut by 5 bases, the J end by 0 bases, with 11 bases between. Germline V gene data show CDR1 as SGDLS and CDR2 as YYNGEE.